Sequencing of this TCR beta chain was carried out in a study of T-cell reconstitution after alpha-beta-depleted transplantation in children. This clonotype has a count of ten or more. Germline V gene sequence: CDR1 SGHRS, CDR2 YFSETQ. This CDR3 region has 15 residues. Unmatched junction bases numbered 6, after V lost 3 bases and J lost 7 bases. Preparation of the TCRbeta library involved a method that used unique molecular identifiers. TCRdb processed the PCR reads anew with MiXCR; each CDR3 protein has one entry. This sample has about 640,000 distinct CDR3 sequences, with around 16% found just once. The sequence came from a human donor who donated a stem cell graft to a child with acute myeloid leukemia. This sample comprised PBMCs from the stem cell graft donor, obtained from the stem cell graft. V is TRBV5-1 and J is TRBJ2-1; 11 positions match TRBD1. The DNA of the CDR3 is TGCGCCAGCAGCTACGGACAGGGGGCAGGTAATGAGCAGTTCTTC. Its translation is CASSYGQGAGNEQFF.